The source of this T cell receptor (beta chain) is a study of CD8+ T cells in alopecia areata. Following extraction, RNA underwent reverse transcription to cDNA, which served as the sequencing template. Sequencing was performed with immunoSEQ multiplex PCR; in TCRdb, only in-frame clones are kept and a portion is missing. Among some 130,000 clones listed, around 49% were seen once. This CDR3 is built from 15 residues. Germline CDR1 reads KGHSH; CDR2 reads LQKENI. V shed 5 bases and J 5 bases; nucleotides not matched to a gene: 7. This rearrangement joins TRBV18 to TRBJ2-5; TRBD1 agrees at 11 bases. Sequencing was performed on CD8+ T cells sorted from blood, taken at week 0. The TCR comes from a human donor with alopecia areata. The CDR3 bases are TGTGCCAGCTCATCATGGACAGGGGGCTTGGAGACCCAGTACTTC. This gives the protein CASSSWTGGLETQYF.